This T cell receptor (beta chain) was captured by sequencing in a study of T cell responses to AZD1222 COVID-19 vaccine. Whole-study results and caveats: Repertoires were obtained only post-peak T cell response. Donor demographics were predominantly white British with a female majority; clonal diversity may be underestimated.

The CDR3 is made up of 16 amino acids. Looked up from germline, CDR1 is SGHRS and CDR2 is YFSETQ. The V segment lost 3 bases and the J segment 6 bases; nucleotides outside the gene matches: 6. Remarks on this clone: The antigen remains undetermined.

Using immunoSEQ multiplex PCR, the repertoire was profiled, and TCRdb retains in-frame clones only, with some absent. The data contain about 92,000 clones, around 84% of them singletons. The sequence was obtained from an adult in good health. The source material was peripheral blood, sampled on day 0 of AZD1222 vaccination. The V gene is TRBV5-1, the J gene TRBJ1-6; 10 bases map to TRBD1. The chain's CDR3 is CASSSRTGGSNSPLHF. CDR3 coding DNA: TGCGCCAGCAGCTCCCGGACAGGGGGGAGTAATTCACCCCTCCACTTT.